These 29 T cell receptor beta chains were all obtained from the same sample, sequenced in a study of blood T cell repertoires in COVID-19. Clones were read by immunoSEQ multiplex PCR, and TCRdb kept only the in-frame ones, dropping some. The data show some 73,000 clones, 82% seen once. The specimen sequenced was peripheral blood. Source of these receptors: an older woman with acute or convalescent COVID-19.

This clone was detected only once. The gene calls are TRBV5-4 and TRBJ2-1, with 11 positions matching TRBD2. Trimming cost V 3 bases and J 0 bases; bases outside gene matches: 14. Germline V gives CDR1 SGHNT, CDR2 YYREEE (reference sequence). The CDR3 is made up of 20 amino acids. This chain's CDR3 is CASSSRGTSGGHSSYNEQFF. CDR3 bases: TGTGCCAGCAGCTCAAGGGGTACTAGCGGGGGCCACAGCTCCTACAATGAGCAGTTCTTC.

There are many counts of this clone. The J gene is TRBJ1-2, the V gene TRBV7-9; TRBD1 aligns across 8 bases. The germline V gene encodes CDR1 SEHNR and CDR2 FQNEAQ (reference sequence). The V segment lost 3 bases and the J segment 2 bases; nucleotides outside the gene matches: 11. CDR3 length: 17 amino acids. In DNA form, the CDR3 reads TGTGCCAGCAGCTTGGGTAGCTCAGGGGGCCCCAACTATGGCTACACCTTC. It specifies CASSLGSSGGPNYGYTF. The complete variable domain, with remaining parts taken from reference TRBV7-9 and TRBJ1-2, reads DTGVSQNPRHKITKRGQNVTFRCDPISEHNRLYWYRQTLGQGPEFLTYFQNEAQLEKSRLLSDRFSAERPKGSFSTLEIQRTEQGDSAMYLCASSLGSSGGPNYGYTFGSGTRLTVV.

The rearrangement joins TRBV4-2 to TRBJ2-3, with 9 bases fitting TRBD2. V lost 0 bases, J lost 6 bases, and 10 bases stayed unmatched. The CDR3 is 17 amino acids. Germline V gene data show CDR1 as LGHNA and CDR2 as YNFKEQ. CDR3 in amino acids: CASSQDPRGGALDTQYF. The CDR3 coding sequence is TGTGCCAGCAGCCAAGATCCACGCGGGGGGGCTTTGGATACGCAGTATTTT.

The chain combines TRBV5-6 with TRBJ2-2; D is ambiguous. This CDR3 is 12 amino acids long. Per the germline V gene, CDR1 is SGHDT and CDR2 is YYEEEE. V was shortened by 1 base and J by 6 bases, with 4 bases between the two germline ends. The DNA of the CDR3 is TGTGCCAGCAGCTTGACTGCCGGGGAGCTGTTTTTT. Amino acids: CASSLTAGELFF.

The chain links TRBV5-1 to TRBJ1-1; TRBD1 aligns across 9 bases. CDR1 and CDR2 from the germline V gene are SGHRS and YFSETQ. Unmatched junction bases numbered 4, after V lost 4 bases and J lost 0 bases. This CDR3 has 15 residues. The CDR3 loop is CASSPGQGMNTEAFF. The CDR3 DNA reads TGCGCCAGCAGCCCGGGACAGGGAATGAACACTGAAGCTTTCTTT.

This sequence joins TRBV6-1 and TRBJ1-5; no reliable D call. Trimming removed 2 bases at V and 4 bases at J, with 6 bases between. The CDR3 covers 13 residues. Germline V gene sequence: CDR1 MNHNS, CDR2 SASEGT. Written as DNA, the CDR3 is TGTGCCAGCAGTGAAATCGGGAATCAGCCCCAGCATTTT. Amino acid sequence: CASSEIGNQPQHF.

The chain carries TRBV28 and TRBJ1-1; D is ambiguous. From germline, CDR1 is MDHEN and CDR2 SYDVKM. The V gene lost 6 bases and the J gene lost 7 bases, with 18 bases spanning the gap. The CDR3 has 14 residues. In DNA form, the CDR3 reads TGTGCCAGCAGGCCCCAGTGGAGAACAAGTGAAGCTTTCTTT. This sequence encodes CASRPQWRTSEAFF.

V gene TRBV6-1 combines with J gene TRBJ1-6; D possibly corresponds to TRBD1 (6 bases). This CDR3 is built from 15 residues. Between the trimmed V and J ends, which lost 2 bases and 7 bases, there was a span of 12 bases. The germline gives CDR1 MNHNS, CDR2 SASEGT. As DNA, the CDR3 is TGTGCCAGCAGTGAAATTGCACAGGGCAATTCACCCCTCCACTTT. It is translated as CASSEIAQGNSPLHF.

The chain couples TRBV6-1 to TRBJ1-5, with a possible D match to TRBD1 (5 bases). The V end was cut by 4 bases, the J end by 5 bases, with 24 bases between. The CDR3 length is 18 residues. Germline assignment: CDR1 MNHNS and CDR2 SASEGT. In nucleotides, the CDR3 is TGTGCCAGCAGTGCCCGGGGGGTGGGCAGGGTTGTTGATCAGCCCCAGCATTTT. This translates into CASSARGVGRVVDQPQHF.

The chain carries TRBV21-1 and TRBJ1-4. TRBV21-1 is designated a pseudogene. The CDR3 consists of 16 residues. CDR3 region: CASSKVGFRGLEKLFF. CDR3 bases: TGTGCCAGCAGCAAAGTAGGCTTTCGGGGTTTGGAAAAACTGTTTTTT.

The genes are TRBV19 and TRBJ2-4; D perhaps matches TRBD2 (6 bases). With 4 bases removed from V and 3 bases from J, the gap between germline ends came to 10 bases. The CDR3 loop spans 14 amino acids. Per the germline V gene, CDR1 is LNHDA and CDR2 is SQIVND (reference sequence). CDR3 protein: CASSNGGFKNIQYF. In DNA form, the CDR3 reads TGTGCCAGTAGTAACGGGGGATTCAAAAACATTCAGTACTTC.

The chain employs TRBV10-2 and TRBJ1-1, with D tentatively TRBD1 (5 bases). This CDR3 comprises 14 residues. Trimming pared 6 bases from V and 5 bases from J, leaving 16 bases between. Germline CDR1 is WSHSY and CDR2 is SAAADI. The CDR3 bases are TGCGCCAGCAGCGAGCCCCAATCAGGGACTGAAGCTTTCTTT. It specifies CASSEPQSGTEAFF.

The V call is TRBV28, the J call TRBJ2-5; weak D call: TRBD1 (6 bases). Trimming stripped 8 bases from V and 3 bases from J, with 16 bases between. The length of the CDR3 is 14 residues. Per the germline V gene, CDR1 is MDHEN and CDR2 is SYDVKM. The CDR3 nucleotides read TGTGCCAGCTCTTGGGCAGGGGTTAAAGAGACCCAGTACTTC. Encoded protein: CASSWAGVKETQYF.

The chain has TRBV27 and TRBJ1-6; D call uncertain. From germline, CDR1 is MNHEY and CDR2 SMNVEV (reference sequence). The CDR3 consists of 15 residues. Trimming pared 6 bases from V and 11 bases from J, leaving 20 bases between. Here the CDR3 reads CASRHSSFEAAPLHF. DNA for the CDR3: TGTGCCAGCAGACATAGTAGTTTTGAGGCAGCACCCCTCCACTTT.

As DNA, the CDR3 is TGTGCCAGCAGCTTTTCCATCTTCAGCTCCTACAATGAGCAGTTCTTC. Residues: CASSFSIFSSYNEQFF. V usage is TRBV5-6 and J usage is TRBJ2-1; D is uncertain. V shed 2 bases and J shed 0 bases, with 12 bases lying between them. Germline-derived CDR1 and CDR2 are SGHDT and YYEEEE. The CDR3 sequence is 16 residues long.

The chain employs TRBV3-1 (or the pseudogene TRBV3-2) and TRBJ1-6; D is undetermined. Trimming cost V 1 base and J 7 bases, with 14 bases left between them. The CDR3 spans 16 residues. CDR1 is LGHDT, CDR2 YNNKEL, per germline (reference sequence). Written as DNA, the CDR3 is TGTGCCAGCAGCCAAGTAGAAGAAATTCGCAATTCACCCCTCCACTTT. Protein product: CASSQVEEIRNSPLHF.

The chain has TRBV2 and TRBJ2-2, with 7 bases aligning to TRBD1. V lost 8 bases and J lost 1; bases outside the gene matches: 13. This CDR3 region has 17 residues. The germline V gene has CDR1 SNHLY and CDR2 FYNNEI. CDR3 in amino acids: CASRDRTFSVNTGELFF. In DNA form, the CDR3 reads TGTGCCAGCCGGGACAGAACATTTTCTGTGAACACCGGGGAGCTGTTTTTT.

The CDR3 protein is CASSDRRGTKNIQYF. CDR3 nucleotides: TGTGCCAGCAGTGACCGGCGGGGGACCAAAAACATTCAGTACTTC. The V and J genes are TRBV2 and TRBJ2-4; 7 bases fit TRBD2. Trimming took 3 bases from V and 2 from J; bases not matched to a gene: 4. Germline CDR1 is SNHLY and CDR2 is FYNNEI. The CDR3 loop spans 15 amino acids. The full variable domain, completed using reference TRBV2 and TRBJ2-4, is EPEVTQTPSHQVTQMGQEVILRCVPISNHLYFYWYRQILGQKVEFLVSFYNNEISEKSEIFDDQFSVERPDGSNFTLKIRSTKLEDSAMYFCASSDRRGTKNIQYFGAGTRLSVL.

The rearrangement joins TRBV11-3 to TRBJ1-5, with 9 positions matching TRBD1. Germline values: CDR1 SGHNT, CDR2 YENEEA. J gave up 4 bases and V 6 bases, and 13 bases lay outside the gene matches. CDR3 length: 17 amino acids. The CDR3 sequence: CASRAPGQGFRNQPQHF. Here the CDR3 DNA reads TGTGCCAGCAGGGCCCCGGGACAGGGCTTTCGTAATCAGCCCCAGCATTTT.

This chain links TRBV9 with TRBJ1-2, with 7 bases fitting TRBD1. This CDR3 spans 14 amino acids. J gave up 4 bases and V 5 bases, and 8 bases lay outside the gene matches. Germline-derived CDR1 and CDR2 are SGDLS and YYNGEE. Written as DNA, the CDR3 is TGTGCCAGCAGGCATTTAGGGACAGTCTATGGCTACACCTTC. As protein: CASRHLGTVYGYTF.

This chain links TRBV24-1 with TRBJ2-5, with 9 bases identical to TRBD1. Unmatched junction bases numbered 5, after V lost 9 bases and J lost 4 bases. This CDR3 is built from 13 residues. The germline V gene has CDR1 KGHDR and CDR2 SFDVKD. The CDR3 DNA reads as TGTGCCACCCAGACAGGGGGTGGAGAGACCCAGTACTTC. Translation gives CATQTGGGETQYF.

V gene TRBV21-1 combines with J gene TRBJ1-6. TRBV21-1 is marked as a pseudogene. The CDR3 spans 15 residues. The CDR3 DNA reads TGTGCCAGCAGCAAAGTGACCGGAGGAAATTCACCCCTCCACTTT. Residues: CASSKVTGGNSPLHF.

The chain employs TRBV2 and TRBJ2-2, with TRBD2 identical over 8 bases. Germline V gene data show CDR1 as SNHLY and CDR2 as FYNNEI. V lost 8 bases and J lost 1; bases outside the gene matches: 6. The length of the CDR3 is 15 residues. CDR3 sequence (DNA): TGTGCCAGCTCCGGGACTAGTAGGAACACCGGGGAGCTGTTTTTT. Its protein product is CASSGTSRNTGELFF.

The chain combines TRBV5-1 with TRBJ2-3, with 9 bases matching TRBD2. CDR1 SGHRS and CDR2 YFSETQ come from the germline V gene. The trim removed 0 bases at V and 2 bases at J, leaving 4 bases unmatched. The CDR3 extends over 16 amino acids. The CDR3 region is CASSLVAGGLTDTQYF. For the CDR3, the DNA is TGCGCCAGCAGCTTGGTTGCGGGGGGGCTCACAGATACGCAGTATTTT.

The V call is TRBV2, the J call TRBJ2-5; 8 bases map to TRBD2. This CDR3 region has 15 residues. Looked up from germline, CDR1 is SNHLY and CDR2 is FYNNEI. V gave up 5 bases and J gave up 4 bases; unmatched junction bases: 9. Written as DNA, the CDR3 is TGTGCCAGCAGTAACAGGGCCGGGAGGGGAGAGACCCAGTACTTC. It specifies CASSNRAGRGETQYF.

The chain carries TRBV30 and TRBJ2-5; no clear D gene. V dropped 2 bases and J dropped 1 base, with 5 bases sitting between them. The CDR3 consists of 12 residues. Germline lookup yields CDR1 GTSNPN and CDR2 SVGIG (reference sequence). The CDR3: CAWSSIQETQYF. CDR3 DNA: TGTGCCTGGAGTTCCATCCAAGAGACCCAGTACTTC.

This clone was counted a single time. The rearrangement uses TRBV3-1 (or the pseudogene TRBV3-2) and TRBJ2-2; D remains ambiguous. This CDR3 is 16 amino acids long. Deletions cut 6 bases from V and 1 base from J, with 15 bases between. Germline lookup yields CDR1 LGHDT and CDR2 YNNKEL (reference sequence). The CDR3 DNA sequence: TGTGCCAGCAGACGCTTGGGTGCAGGGAACACCGGGGAGCTGTTTTTT. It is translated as CASRRLGAGNTGELFF.

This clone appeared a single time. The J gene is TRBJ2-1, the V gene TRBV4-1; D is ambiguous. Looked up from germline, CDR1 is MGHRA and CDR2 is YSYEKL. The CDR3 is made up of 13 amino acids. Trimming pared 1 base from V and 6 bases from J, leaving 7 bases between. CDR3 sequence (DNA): TGCGCCAGCAGCCAAGTTGTCGTCAATGAGCAGTTCTTC. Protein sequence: CASSQVVVNEQFF.

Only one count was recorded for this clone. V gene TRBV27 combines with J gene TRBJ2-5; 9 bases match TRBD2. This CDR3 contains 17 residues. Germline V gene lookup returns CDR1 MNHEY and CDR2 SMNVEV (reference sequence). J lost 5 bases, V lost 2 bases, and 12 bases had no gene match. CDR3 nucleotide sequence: TGTGCCAGCAGTTTAGGGGGCGGGGGGGCCGTGTCGGAGACCCAGTACTTC. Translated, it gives CASSLGGGGAVSETQYF.